Below, 9 T cell receptor beta chains from the same sample are listed, as sequenced in a study of T cell responses to AZD1222 COVID-19 vaccine. Clones were sequenced by immunoSEQ multiplex PCR, and TCRdb holds only the in-frame ones, with some missing. The sample carries 120,000 or so clones, around 92% recorded once. The sample in question was peripheral blood, obtained on day 0 of AZD1222 vaccination. These receptors originate from an adult in good health.

J is TRBJ1-3 and V is TRBV2, with D perhaps TRBD1 (6 bases). V was pared by 6 bases and J by 9 bases, with 12 bases between. Germline V gene lookup returns CDR1 SNHLY and CDR2 FYNNEI. The CDR3 is made up of 12 amino acids. CDR3 in amino acids: CASRNRVGTIYF. CDR3 in DNA: TGTGCCAGCAGGAACAGGGTCGGCACCATATATTTT.

This clone showed up just a few times. V and J are TRBV5-3 and TRBJ2-7; no definite D call. TRBV5-3 is reported as an ORF; its role is uncertain. V was shortened by 4 bases and J by 13 bases, with 9 bases between the two germline ends. The CDR3 is 9 amino acids. The CDR3, as DNA: TGTGCCAGAAGCCCCGGGCTTTACTTC. Translating it yields CARSPGLYF.

The gene calls are TRBV4-2 and TRBJ1-3, with TRBD1 matching over 12 bases. The CDR3 contains 17 residues. The V segment lost 2 bases and the J segment 2 bases; nucleotides outside the gene matches: 4. The germline V gene has CDR1 LGHNA and CDR2 YNFKEQ. DNA of the CDR3: TGTGCCAGCAGCCAACCGGGACAGGGGGCAACTGGAAACACCATATATTTT. It specifies CASSQPGQGATGNTIYF.

V usage is TRBV5-8 and J usage is TRBJ2-3; 11 nucleotides align to TRBD2. There are 15 residues in the CDR3. With V trimmed by 4 bases and J by 1 base, 2 bases remained unmatched. Germline V gene data show CDR1 as SGHTS and CDR2 as YDEGEE. This CDR3 is CASSRGLAGTDTQYF. The CDR3 bases are TGTGCCAGCAGCAGGGGACTAGCGGGCACAGATACGCAGTATTTT.

This sequence joins TRBV10-3 and TRBJ2-5, with TRBD2 identical over 10 bases. V shed 4 bases and J 5 bases; nucleotides not matched to a gene: 10. Germline assignment: CDR1 ENHRY and CDR2 SYGVKD. This CDR3 has 16 residues. The CDR3 region has the DNA TGTGCCATCAGTGCACCCAGCGGGAGGGCCGGGGAGACCCAGTACTTC. Its protein is CAISAPSGRAGETQYF.

V is TRBV5-6 and J is TRBJ2-1, with 15 bases matching TRBD2. V was clipped by 4 bases and J by 9 bases; unmatched bases: 11. Germline CDR1 reads SGHDT; CDR2 reads YYEEEE. This CDR3 is built from 17 residues. CDR3 region: CASSLFRTGLAGGEQFF. CDR3 DNA: TGTGCCAGCAGCCTGTTTCGTACGGGACTAGCGGGGGGTGAGCAGTTCTTC.

The V call is TRBV7-6, the J call TRBJ2-7; the D gene is possibly TRBD1 (5 bases). Germline V gene lookup returns CDR1 SGHVS and CDR2 FNYEAQ. The CDR3 runs to 12 residues. The V and J ends lost 5 bases and 7 bases respectively, with 12 bases between them. The CDR3 loop is CASSKNPGEQYF. In DNA, the CDR3 is TGTGCCAGCAGCAAAAACCCAGGGGAGCAGTACTTC.

This clone showed up just once. The genes are TRBV5-1 and TRBJ1-4; D gene ambiguous. Germline CDR1 and CDR2: SGHRS and YFSETQ. Trimming stripped 4 bases from V and 3 bases from J, with 7 bases between. The CDR3 consists of 13 residues. DNA of the CDR3: TGCGCCAGCAGCGCCCTCCCTAATGAAAAACTGTTTTTT. Translated, it gives CASSALPNEKLFF.

CDR3 residues: CASSLVGDRNYGYTF. The CDR3, as DNA: TGTGCCAGCAGCTTAGTTGGGGACAGAAACTATGGCTACACCTTC. The V gene is TRBV7-8, the J gene TRBJ1-2; 7 bases map to TRBD1. The ends lost 1 base at V and 2 bases at J; junction bases unmatched: 4. This CDR3 spans 15 amino acids. Germline CDR1 reads SGHVS; CDR2 reads FQNEAQ.